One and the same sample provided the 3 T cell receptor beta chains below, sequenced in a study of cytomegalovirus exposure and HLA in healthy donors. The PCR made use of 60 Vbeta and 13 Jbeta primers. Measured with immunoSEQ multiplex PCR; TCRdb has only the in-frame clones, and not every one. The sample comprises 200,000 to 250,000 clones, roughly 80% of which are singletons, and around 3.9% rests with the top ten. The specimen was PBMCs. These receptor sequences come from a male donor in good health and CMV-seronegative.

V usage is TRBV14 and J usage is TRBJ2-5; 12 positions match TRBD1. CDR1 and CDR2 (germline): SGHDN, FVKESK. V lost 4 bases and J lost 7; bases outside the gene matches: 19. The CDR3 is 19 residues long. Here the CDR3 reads CASSRQTGTGGLPERTQYF. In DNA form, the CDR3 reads TGTGCCAGCAGCCGACAGACCGGGACAGGGGGCCTTCCAGAGAGGACCCAGTACTTC.

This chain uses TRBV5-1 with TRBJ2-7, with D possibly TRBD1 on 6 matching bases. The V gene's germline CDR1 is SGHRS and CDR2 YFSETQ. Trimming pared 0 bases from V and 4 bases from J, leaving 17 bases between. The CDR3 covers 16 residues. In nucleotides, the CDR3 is TGCGCCAGCAGCTTGGCCACCGTCAGGGGTGGATACGAGCAGTACTTC. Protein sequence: CASSLATVRGGYEQYF.

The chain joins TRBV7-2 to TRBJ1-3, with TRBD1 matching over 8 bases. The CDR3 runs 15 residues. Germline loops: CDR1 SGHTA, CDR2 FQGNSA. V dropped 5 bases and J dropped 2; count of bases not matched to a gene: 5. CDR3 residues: CASSRRTGTGNTIYF. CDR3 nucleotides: TGTGCCAGCAGCCGACGGACAGGGACTGGAAACACCATATATTTT.